This is a list of T cell receptor beta chains from one sample in a study of blood T cell repertoires in COVID-19. This table comes from immunoSEQ multiplex PCR, and its TCRdb copy is limited to in-frame clones, with some not included. In the table there are under 300,000 clones, 75% to 90% of which are singletons. The material sequenced was PBMCs or T cells enriched from blood (not recorded which). Receptors were obtained from a woman between 45 and 60 years old who had recovered from COVID-19. Each CDR3 is given with its conserved first and last residue. D genes are given only for firm matches. Only some rows state a clone size, as once, few, many or a class for expanded clones.

DNA: TGTGCCAGCAGCCTGGGACTAGCGGGAGATTGGGGCACAGATACGCAGTATTTT; CDR3: CASSLGLAGDWGTDTQYF; D: TRBD2; size: NA; V: TRBV7-3; J: TRBJ2-3
DNA: TGTGCCTGGAGTTTTGGCGGGGGCGACCATGAAAAACTGTTTTTT; CDR3: CAWSFGGGDHEKLFF; D: NA; size: NA; V: TRBV30; J: TRBJ1-4
DNA: TGCGCCAGCAGCTTCGGGACTACCTTCGACTACGAGCAGTACTTC; CDR3: CASSFGTTFDYEQYF; D: TRBD2; size: NA; V: TRBV5-1; J: TRBJ2-7
DNA: TGTGCCACCGGAAGAGGGGGGGGCAGCTACGAGCAGTACTTC; CDR3: CATGRGGGSYEQYF; D: NA; size: NA; V: TRBV6-5; J: TRBJ2-7
DNA: TGTGCCAGCAGCTTAGCTGTCGCGGGCTTGGGAGAGACCCAGTACTTC; CDR3: CASSLAVAGLGETQYF; D: NA; size: NA; V: TRBV7-8; J: TRBJ2-5
DNA: TGTGCCTGGACCAGGGGCGGGGAGCAGTACTTC; CDR3: CAWTRGGEQYF; D: NA; size: NA; V: TRBV30; J: TRBJ2-7
DNA: TGCGCCAGCAGTGAGGTTCAAAGCGTTAATGAGCAGTTCTTC; CDR3: CASSEVQSVNEQFF; D: NA; size: once; V: TRBV10-1; J: TRBJ2-1
DNA: TGTGCCAGTAGGTATGGGGGCATCAGGACTGAAGCTTTCTTT; CDR3: CASRYGGIRTEAFF; D: NA; size: NA; V: TRBV19; J: TRBJ1-1
DNA: TGTGCCAGCAGTTCGGGACACCCCTCCACAGATACGCAGTATTTT; CDR3: CASSSGHPSTDTQYF; D: NA; size: few; V: TRBV27; J: TRBJ2-3
DNA: TGTGCCAGCAGGGAGGGTTCCGGGAACTATGGCTACACCTTC; CDR3: CASREGSGNYGYTF; D: NA; size: NA; V: TRBV6-5; J: TRBJ1-2
DNA: TGCGCCAGCAGCTCTCCAGGTGACGAGCAGTACTTC; CDR3: CASSSPGDEQYF; D: NA; size: NA; V: TRBV5-1; J: TRBJ2-7
DNA: TGTGCCTGGAGCGCCGCCGGGGGATTTGGGCAGTACTTC; CDR3: CAWSAAGGFGQYF; D: NA; size: NA; V: TRBV30; J: TRBJ2-7
DNA: TGTGCCAGCAGCGAAGGACAGGGGTTCTCCTACGAGCAGTACTTC; CDR3: CASSEGQGFSYEQYF; D: TRBD1; size: NA; V: TRBV9; J: TRBJ2-7
DNA: TGTGCCAGCAGGCCCAATAGCGGGAGTATCCACAATGAGCAGTTCTTC; CDR3: CASRPNSGSIHNEQFF; D: TRBD2; size: NA; V: TRBV11-2; J: TRBJ2-1
DNA: TGTGCCAGCAGTTTAGGCGGATATAATGAAAAACTGTTTTTT; CDR3: CASSLGGYNEKLFF; D: NA; size: NA; V: TRBV28; J: TRBJ1-4
DNA: TGTGCCAGCGATGATCGACAGGGGGGAAACACCATATATTTT; CDR3: CASDDRQGGNTIYF; D: TRBD1; size: NA; V: TRBV28; J: TRBJ1-3
DNA: TGTGCCAGCAGCACCCAACAGGGTTATTCACCCCTCCACTTT; CDR3: CASSTQQGYSPLHF; D: NA; size: NA; V: TRBV6-5; J: TRBJ1-6
DNA: TGTGCCAGCAGCCAAGGAGCTAGCAGCTACACCGGGGAGCTGTTTTTT; CDR3: CASSQGASSYTGELFF; D: NA; size: NA; V: TRBV4-2; J: TRBJ2-2
DNA: TGTGCCAGCAGCGCCGGGACTACCACAGATACGCAGTATTTT; CDR3: CASSAGTTTDTQYF; D: TRBD2; size: NA; V: TRBV9; J: TRBJ2-3
DNA: TGTGCCAGCAGCTTAACAGGGTATAGTTCCTCCTATAATTCACCCCTCCACTTT; CDR3: CASSLTGYSSSYNSPLHF; D: NA; size: NA; V: TRBV7-2; J: TRBJ1-6
DNA: TGCGCCAGCAGCCCGGGACTCTTCAATCAGCCCCAGCATTTT; CDR3: CASSPGLFNQPQHF; D: NA; size: NA; V: TRBV5-1; J: TRBJ1-5
DNA: TGTGCCAGCAGTTTAGGTGTCACTAGTAGGCAGTTCTTC; CDR3: CASSLGVTSRQFF; D: NA; size: NA; V: TRBV12-3/TRBV12-4; J: TRBJ2-1
DNA: TGTGCCAGCAGCTCGGGACAGGGGATAAGCTCCTATAATTCACCCCTCCACTTT; CDR3: CASSSGQGISSYNSPLHF; D: TRBD1; size: NA; V: TRBV7-9; J: TRBJ1-6
DNA: TGTGCCAGCAGCTTGACAGGCTACGAGCAGTACTTC; CDR3: CASSLTGYEQYF; D: NA; size: NA; V: TRBV5-5; J: TRBJ2-7
DNA: TGTGCCAGCAACTTAGCGGGACCGTCCTACGAGCAGTACTTC; CDR3: CASNLAGPSYEQYF; D: TRBD2; size: NA; V: TRBV28; J: TRBJ2-7
DNA: TGTGCCAGCACTGACCCAACTAGCGGGCGTTGCACAGATACGCAGTATTTT; CDR3: CASTDPTSGRCTDTQYF; D: TRBD2; size: NA; V: TRBV6-4; J: TRBJ2-3
DNA: TGTGCCAGCAGTTCAGGACTAGCGGGAGTCCAAGAGACCCAGTACTTC; CDR3: CASSSGLAGVQETQYF; D: TRBD2; size: NA; V: TRBV27; J: TRBJ2-5
DNA: TGTGCCAGCGCATACGGGAGTGGCGGGGAGCTGTTTTTT; CDR3: CASAYGSGGELFF; D: NA; size: few; V: TRBV12-3/TRBV12-4; J: TRBJ2-2
DNA: TGTGCCACCAGCAGTCCGGGAGGCAGTCAGCCCCAGCATTTT; CDR3: CATSSPGGSQPQHF; D: NA; size: NA; V: TRBV15; J: TRBJ1-5
DNA: TGCGCCAGCAGCCCGGGACAGGTCAATCAGCCCCAGCATTTT; CDR3: CASSPGQVNQPQHF; D: TRBD1; size: NA; V: TRBV5-1; J: TRBJ1-5
DNA: TGTGCCAGCAGTGAATGGGAGGGTTTCAATTCACCCCTCCACTTT; CDR3: CASSEWEGFNSPLHF; D: NA; size: NA; V: TRBV6-1; J: TRBJ1-6
DNA: TGTGCCAGCTCACTTGGTCAGGGGGCCTTATACGAGCAGTACTTC; CDR3: CASSLGQGALYEQYF; D: TRBD1; size: NA; V: TRBV18; J: TRBJ2-7
DNA: TGTGCCAGCAGTTACTCTGGGAGTATGGGTGAAAAACTGTTTTTT; CDR3: CASSYSGSMGEKLFF; D: NA; size: NA; V: TRBV6-6; J: TRBJ1-4
DNA: TGTGCCAGCAGCTTAGGTTGGGCTTTGAACACTGAAGCTTTCTTT; CDR3: CASSLGWALNTEAFF; D: NA; size: few; V: TRBV13; J: TRBJ1-1
DNA: TGTGCCAGCAGTTCTGGCAGTAATCCTGAAGCTTTCTTT; CDR3: CASSSGSNPEAFF; D: NA; size: NA; V: TRBV28; J: TRBJ1-1
DNA: TGTGCCAGCAGCTCCCGCGGGAGGTTCGGGGAGCTGTTTTTT; CDR3: CASSSRGRFGELFF; D: TRBD2; size: NA; V: TRBV7-9; J: TRBJ2-2
DNA: TGTGCCAGCAGCCTCTACCCTCTAGCGGGAGGGAGCACCGGGGAGCTGTTTTTT; CDR3: CASSLYPLAGGSTGELFF; D: TRBD2; size: NA; V: TRBV7-6; J: TRBJ2-2
DNA: TGTGCCAGCAGCCAAGGACAGGGGGGTCAGAATTCACCCCTCCACTTT; CDR3: CASSQGQGGQNSPLHF; D: TRBD1; size: NA; V: TRBV3-1/TRBV3-2; J: TRBJ1-6
DNA: TGTGCCAGTAGTATTGACTTTACTAGCACAGATACGCAGTATTTT; CDR3: CASSIDFTSTDTQYF; D: NA; size: NA; V: TRBV19; J: TRBJ2-3
DNA: TGTGCCAGCAGCTTAGTCCTCCAGGGCTTGACCTACGAGCAGTACTTC; CDR3: CASSLVLQGLTYEQYF; D: NA; size: NA; V: TRBV7-8; J: TRBJ2-7
DNA: TGTGCCAGCAGTCCCGAGGACAGGGTATACCAGCCCCAGCATTTT; CDR3: CASSPEDRVYQPQHF; D: TRBD1; size: few; V: TRBV27; J: TRBJ1-5
DNA: TGCAGCGTTCTGGGGGGCTACGAGCAGTACTTC; CDR3: CSVLGGYEQYF; D: NA; size: NA; V: TRBV29-1; J: TRBJ2-7
DNA: TGTGCTAGCAGCCGGACAAGCGGGAGGGGGGCAGATACGCAGTATTTT; CDR3: CASSRTSGRGADTQYF; D: TRBD2; size: NA; V: TRBV7-7; J: TRBJ2-3
DNA: TGCGCCAGCAGCCAAGGATTCTCTAGCGGAGGTGAGCAGTTCTTC; CDR3: CASSQGFSSGGEQFF; D: TRBD2; size: NA; V: TRBV4-1; J: TRBJ2-1
DNA: TGTGCCAGCAGTAAAATGATAGCGGGAGGGAGGACAGATACGCAGTATTTT; CDR3: CASSKMIAGGRTDTQYF; D: TRBD2; size: NA; V: TRBV27; J: TRBJ2-3
DNA: TGTGCCAGCAGCCCGACAGGGGGCGTCTATGGCTACACCTTC; CDR3: CASSPTGGVYGYTF; D: TRBD1; size: NA; V: TRBV7-9; J: TRBJ1-2